One sample yielded the 13 T cell receptor beta chains listed below, sequenced in a study of tumor-infiltrating lymphocytes in oesophageal squamous cell carcinoma. TCRdb called the PCR reads again in MiXCR, with one record for every CDR3 protein. The sample lists about 12,000 distinct CDR3 sequences; 55% to 70% were seen once. Sequences were obtained from esophageal tumor tissue. These TCRs come from a female donor with esophageal squamous cell carcinoma.

Only one count was recorded for this clonotype. The chain is built from TRBV5-4 and TRBJ2-5, with D unresolved. The germline V gene has CDR1 SGHNT and CDR2 YYREEE (reference sequence). Trimming cost V 0 bases and J 2 bases, with 8 bases left between them. There are 14 residues in the CDR3. CDR3 sequence reads: CASSLDREQETQYF. CDR3 sequence (DNA): TGTGCCAGCAGCTTGGACAGAGAGCAAGAGACCCAGTACTTC.

This clonotype was recorded many times. The chain recombines TRBV28 with TRBJ2-7; 8 nucleotides agree with TRBD1. CDR3 size: 14 residues. Trimming at V came to 3 bases and at J to 4 bases, leaving 5 bases not matched to a gene. The germline gives CDR1 MDHEN, CDR2 SYDVKM. The CDR3 reads CASSFWTGPYEQYF. CDR3 nucleotides: TGTGCCAGCAGTTTTTGGACAGGGCCATACGAGCAGTACTTC.

This clonotype was observed a few times. The genes are TRBV7-6 and TRBJ2-5; maybe TRBD2 (5 bases). The J call could be wrong; TRBJ2-1 is a better fit for the DNA end. The CDR3 runs 16 residues. Germline loops: CDR1 SGHVS, CDR2 FNYEAQ. CDR3 protein: CASSLERATMYNEQFF. In nucleotides, the CDR3 is TGTGCCAGCAGCTTAGAGAGGGCTACGATGTACAATGAGCAGTTCTTC.

The CDR3 DNA follows: TGTGCCAGCAGCTCCCCGGACAGGGAAGAGCAGTTCTTC. This sequence encodes CASSSPDREEQFF. This chain uses TRBV7-3 with TRBJ2-3, with 8 bases identical to TRBD1. The J call is doubtful: the DNA matches TRBJ2-1 better. The CDR3 covers 13 residues. CDR1 is SGHTA, CDR2 FQGTGA, per germline.

The chain has TRBV12-3 or TRBV12-4 and TRBJ1-1; no definite D call. V gave up 5 bases and J gave up 1 base, with 5 bases separating them. CDR3 length: 12 amino acids. CDR3 nucleotides: TGTGCCAGCAGTCCCGGGAACACTGAAGCTTTCTTT. It encodes CASSPGNTEAFF.

This chain connects TRBV6-2 or TRBV6-3 to TRBJ2-5; D is perhaps TRBD1 or TRBD2 (5 bases each). The J call may not be correct, given that the DNA end is closer to TRBJ2-7. The CDR3 is made up of 11 amino acids. CDR1 is MNHEY and CDR2 is SVGEGT in the germline V gene. CDR3 loop: CAGGNLYEQYF. The CDR3 DNA follows: TGTGCCGGGGGAAATCTTTACGAGCAGTACTTC.

This clonotype was seen more than once but under ten times. The V gene is TRBV11-2, the J gene TRBJ2-7; a weak D match, TRBD1 (5 bases). This CDR3 is 17 amino acids long. The V end lost 5 bases, the J end lost 2 bases, and 22 bases lay between the germline ends. In germline, CDR1 is SGHAT, CDR2 FQNNGV. The CDR3 here is CASSNAFRVLVTYEQYF. The DNA of the CDR3 is TGTGCCAGCAGCAACGCCTTCAGGGTCCTAGTCACCTACGAGCAGTACTTC.

This clonotype appeared a few times. The V gene is TRBV7-6, the J gene TRBJ1-2; TRBD1 matches at 8 bases. Germline V lookup: CDR1 SGHVS, CDR2 FNYEAQ. The CDR3 loop spans 15 amino acids. V trimming: 1 base; J trimming: 5 bases; junction bases outside the gene matches: 6. CDR3 sequence reads: CASSLGQGREYGYTF. The DNA for the CDR3 is TGTGCCAGCAGCTTAGGACAGGGGCGCGAGTATGGCTACACCTTC.

The chain couples TRBV6-1 to TRBJ2-7, with 11 nucleotides matching TRBD1. Germline V gives CDR1 MNHNS, CDR2 SASEGT. This CDR3 is built from 14 residues. The V and J ends lost 5 bases and 3 bases, in that order; junction bases with no gene match: 3. CDR3 coding DNA: TGTGCCAGCAGTATTGGGACAGGGGGCTACGAGCAGTACTTC. Protein sequence: CASSIGTGGYEQYF.

This clonotype has only a few counts. The rearrangement uses TRBV12-3 or TRBV12-4 and TRBJ2-4; 13 nucleotides line up with TRBD2. The DNA end is a closer match to TRBJ2-1, so the J assignment may be wrong. The CDR3 consists of 15 residues. The CDR3 reads CASSRLAGGYNEQFF. CDR3 DNA sequence: TGTGCCAGCAGTCGACTAGCGGGAGGCTACAATGAGCAGTTCTTC.

This clonotype is labeled large. The junction shows a germline mismatch at one end, possibly a read error. The chain employs TRBV7-9 and TRBJ2-7, with a possible D match to TRBD1 (6 bases). This CDR3 comprises 17 residues. From germline, CDR1 is SEHNR and CDR2 FQNEAQ (reference sequence). Here the CDR3 DNA reads TGTGCCAGCAGCTTCCAGGGGACCGGGAACAGTAATTCACCCCTCCACTTC. As protein: CASSFQGTGNSNSPLHF.

This clonotype has only one observation. The chain recombines TRBV12-3 or TRBV12-4 with TRBJ2-7, with 8 bases matching TRBD2. The CDR3 runs to 15 residues. V dropped 1 base and J dropped 4; count of bases not matched to a gene: 6. CDR3 sequence: CASSLVQGLGYEQYF. Here the CDR3 DNA reads TGTGCCAGCAGTTTAGTACAGGGACTAGGGTACGAGCAGTACTTC.

This clonotype was counted a few times. V gene TRBV28 combines with J gene TRBJ2-3; 13 positions match TRBD2. Trimming took 7 bases from V and 0 from J; bases not matched to a gene: 10. The germline CDR1 and CDR2 sequences are MDHEN and SYDVKM. CDR3 length: 18 residues. CDR3 nucleotides: TGTGCCAGCAATCCGGCTGGGACTAGCGGGACTAGCACAGATACGCAGTATTTT. Translating it yields CASNPAGTSGTSTDTQYF.